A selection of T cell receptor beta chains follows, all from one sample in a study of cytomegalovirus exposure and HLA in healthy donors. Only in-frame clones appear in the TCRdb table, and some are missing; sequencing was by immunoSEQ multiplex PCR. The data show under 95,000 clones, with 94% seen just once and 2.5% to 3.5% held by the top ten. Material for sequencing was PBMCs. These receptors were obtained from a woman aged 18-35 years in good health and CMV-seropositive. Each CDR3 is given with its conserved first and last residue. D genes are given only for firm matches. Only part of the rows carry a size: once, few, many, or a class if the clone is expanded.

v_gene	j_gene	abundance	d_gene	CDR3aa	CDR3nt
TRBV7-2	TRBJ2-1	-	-	CASSSRRLEGNEQFF	TGTGCCAGCAGCTCCCGTCGTCTAGAGGGTAATGAGCAGTTCTTC
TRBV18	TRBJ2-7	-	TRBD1	CASSPPTGAYEQYF	TGTGCCAGCTCACCGCCGACAGGGGCCTACGAGCAGTACTTC
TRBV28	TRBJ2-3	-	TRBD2	CASSSLAGGPDTQYF	TGTGCCAGCAGTTCTCTAGCGGGAGGGCCGGATACGCAGTATTTT
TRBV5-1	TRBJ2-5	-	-	CASGPSEETQYF	TGCGCCAGCGGACCTAGCGAAGAGACCCAGTACTTC
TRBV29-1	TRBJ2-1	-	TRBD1	CSVELQGIYNEQFF	TGCAGCGTTGAACTACAGGGGATCTACAATGAGCAGTTCTTC
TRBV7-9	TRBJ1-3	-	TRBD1	CASSFNRGLRGNTIYF	TGTGCCAGCAGCTTCAACAGGGGCTTAAGAGGAAACACCATATATTTT
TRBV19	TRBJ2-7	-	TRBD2	CASSLTSGSVIHEQYF	TGTGCCAGTAGTTTAACTAGCGGGAGTGTTATTCACGAGCAGTACTTC
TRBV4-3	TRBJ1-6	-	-	CASSQDLTYNSPLHF	TGCGCCAGCAGCCAAGATCTTACCTATAATTCACCCCTCCACTTT
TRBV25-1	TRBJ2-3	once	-	CASSELTRGTDTQYF	TGTGCCAGCAGTGAACTCACGAGAGGCACAGATACGCAGTATTTT
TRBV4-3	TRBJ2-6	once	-	CASSQETQSGANVLTF	TGCGCCAGCAGCCAAGAAACCCAGTCTGGGGCCAACGTCCTGACTTTC
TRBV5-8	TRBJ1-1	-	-	CASSSYREGGRAEAFF	TGTGCCAGCAGCTCATACAGGGAGGGGGGTCGGGCTGAAGCTTTCTTT
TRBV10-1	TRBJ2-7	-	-	CASPRQGLPRHEQYF	TGCGCCAGCCCCCGTCAGGGACTTCCTAGGCACGAGCAGTACTTC
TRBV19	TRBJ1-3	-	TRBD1	CASSARQGAIFASGNTIYF	TGTGCCAGTAGTGCTCGACAGGGGGCCATATTTGCTTCTGGAAACACCATATATTTT
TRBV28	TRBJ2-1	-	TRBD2	CASSSIRGRPPYNEQFF	TGTGCCAGCAGTTCGATTCGCGGGAGGCCCCCCTACAATGAGCAGTTCTTC
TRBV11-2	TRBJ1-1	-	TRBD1	CASSLGRGTGITEAFF	TGTGCCAGCAGCTTAGGCAGGGGGACAGGGATAACTGAAGCTTTCTTT
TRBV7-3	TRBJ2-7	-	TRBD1	CASSYGQGPYEQYF	TGTGCCAGCAGCTACGGACAGGGTCCCTACGAGCAGTACTTC
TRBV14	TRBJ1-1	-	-	CASSQDHAAFF	TGTGCCAGCAGCCAAGATCATGCGGCTTTCTTT
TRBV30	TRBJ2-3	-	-	CAWSVLRSDTQYF	TGTGCCTGGAGTGTATTGCGGTCAGATACGCAGTATTTT
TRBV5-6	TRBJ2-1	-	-	CASSLGAGQKQFF	TGTGCCAGCAGCTTGGGGGCAGGGCAAAAGCAGTTCTTC
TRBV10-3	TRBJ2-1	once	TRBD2	CAISEPQTSGSLNEQFF	TGTGCCATCAGTGAACCCCAGACTAGCGGGTCCCTCAATGAGCAGTTCTTC
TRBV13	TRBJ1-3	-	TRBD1	CASRLRQGSGNTIYF	TGTGCCAGCAGACTAAGACAGGGGTCTGGAAACACCATATATTTT
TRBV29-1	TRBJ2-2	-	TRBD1	CSADRVDTGELFF	TGCAGTGCGGACAGGGTCGACACCGGGGAGCTGTTTTTT
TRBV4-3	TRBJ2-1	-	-	CASSQVGESEQFF	TGCGCCAGCAGCCAAGTGGGAGAGAGTGAGCAGTTCTTC
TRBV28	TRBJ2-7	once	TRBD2	CASSSRLAGYEQYF	TGTGCCAGCAGTTCCCGACTAGCGGGGTACGAGCAGTACTTC
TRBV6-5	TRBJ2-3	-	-	CASSYLAPVTDTQYF	TGTGCCAGCAGTTACTTAGCGCCTGTAACAGATACGCAGTATTTT
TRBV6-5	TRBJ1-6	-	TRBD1	CASSGTENSPLHF	TGTGCCAGCAGTGGGACAGAAAATTCACCCCTCCACTTT
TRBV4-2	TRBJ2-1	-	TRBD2	CASTLAGGWDNEQFF	TGTGCCAGCACCTTAGCGGGAGGTTGGGACAATGAGCAGTTCTTC
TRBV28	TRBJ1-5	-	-	CASRIIGGKGNQPQHF	TGTGCCAGCAGAATAATCGGGGGAAAGGGTAATCAGCCCCAGCATTTT
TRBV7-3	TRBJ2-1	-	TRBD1	CASSSGQGRYNEQFF	TGTGCCAGCAGCTCGGGACAGGGACGCTACAATGAGCAGTTCTTC
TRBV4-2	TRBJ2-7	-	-	CASSPIEVGSSSYEQYF	TGTGCCAGCAGCCCCATAGAGGTCGGCAGCTCCTCCTACGAGCAGTACTTC
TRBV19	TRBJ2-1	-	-	CASSQMNEQFF	TGTGCCAGTAGTCAAATGAATGAGCAGTTCTTC
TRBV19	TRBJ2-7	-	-	CASSNPVSSEQYF	TGTGCCAGTAGTAATCCCGTCTCCAGCGAGCAGTACTTC
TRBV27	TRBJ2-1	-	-	CASSFIRSSYNEQFF	TGTGCCAGCAGTTTCATCCGGAGCTCCTACAATGAGCAGTTCTTC
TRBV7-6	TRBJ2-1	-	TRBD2	CASSRTSGAYNEQFF	TGTGCCAGCAGTCGGACTAGCGGCGCCTACAATGAGCAGTTCTTC
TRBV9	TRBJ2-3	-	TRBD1	CASSAHPGGGTDTQYF	TGTGCCAGCAGCGCCCATCCAGGGGGTGGCACAGATACGCAGTATTTT
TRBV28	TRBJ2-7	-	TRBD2	CASSLPRTGLAGNEQYF	TGTGCCAGCAGTTTACCACGAACGGGACTAGCGGGAAACGAGCAGTACTTC
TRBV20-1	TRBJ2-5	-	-	CSAIRETQYF	TGCAGTGCTATTCGGGAGACCCAGTACTTC
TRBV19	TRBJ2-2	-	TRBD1	CASTDRGAGELFF	TGTGCCAGTACGGACAGGGGAGCCGGGGAGCTGTTTTTT
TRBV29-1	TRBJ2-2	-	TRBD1	CSVEARGTGISTGELFF	TGCAGCGTTGAAGCCCGCGGGACAGGGATCTCTACCGGGGAGCTGTTTTTT
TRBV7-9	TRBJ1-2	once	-	CASSPNELPGYTF	TGTGCCAGCAGCCCAAACGAACTCCCGGGCTACACCTTC
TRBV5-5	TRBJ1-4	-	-	CASSPARSRVEKLFF	TGTGCCAGCAGCCCCGCCCGGAGTCGAGTTGAAAAACTGTTTTTT
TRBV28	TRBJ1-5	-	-	CASSFTPQGSQPQHF	TGTGCCAGCAGTTTTACCCCCCAGGGTAGTCAGCCCCAGCATTTT
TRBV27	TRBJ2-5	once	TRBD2	CASSFLAGGQETQYF	TGTGCCAGCAGTTTCCTTGCGGGAGGTCAAGAGACCCAGTACTTC
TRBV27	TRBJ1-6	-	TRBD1	CASSLGTGHSPLHF	TGTGCCAGCAGTTTGGGGACAGGACATTCACCCCTCCACTTT
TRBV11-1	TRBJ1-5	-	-	CASSTGSGQPQHF	TGTGCCAGCAGCACAGGGTCGGGTCAGCCCCAGCATTTT
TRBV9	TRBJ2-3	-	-	CASSVGETLSTDTQYF	TGTGCCAGCAGCGTTGGCGAGACTCTCAGCACAGATACGCAGTATTTT
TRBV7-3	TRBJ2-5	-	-	CASSLIGGETQYF	TGTGCCAGCAGCTTAATCGGCGGAGAGACCCAGTACTTC
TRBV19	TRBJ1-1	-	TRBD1	CASRRQGLKNTEAFF	TGTGCCAGTAGGAGACAGGGACTTAAGAACACTGAAGCTTTCTTT
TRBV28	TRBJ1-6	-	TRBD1	CASSSRQGFNSPLHF	TGTGCCAGCAGCTCGCGACAGGGGTTTAATTCACCCCTCCACTTT
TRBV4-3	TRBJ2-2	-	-	CASSQLTAPFSGELFF	TGCGCCAGCAGCCAACTTACAGCTCCCTTCTCTGGGGAGCTGTTTTTT
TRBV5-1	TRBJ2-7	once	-	CASSFRQAIQGLEQYF	TGCGCCAGCAGCTTCCGACAGGCGATACAGGGTCTCGAGCAGTACTTC